The clone carrying this T cell receptor beta chain was detected only a few times. Its antigen is still unknown. Trimming took 2 bases from V and 0 from J, leaving 11 bases between them. CDR3 length equals 16 residues. Looked up from germline, CDR1 is SGHRS and CDR2 is YFSETQ. The data stem from a study of T-cell reconstitution after alpha-beta-depleted transplantation in children. Overall study results and limits: At one year after transplant, newly produced T cells mostly accounted for T-cell counts and diversity.

Molecular barcoding with unique molecular identifiers was used for the TCRbeta library. MiXCR, applied by TCRdb to the PCR reads, yields one record per CDR3 protein. The sample has 450,000 to 550,000 distinct CDR3 sequences, about an eighth seen once; the top ten hold 12% to 15%. The chain carries TRBV5-1 and TRBJ1-4; the D gene is possibly TRBD1 (6 bases). This clonotype was obtained from a female patient aged 2-10 years who had a stem cell transplant for aplastic anemia, so the T cells may come from the graft donor. Sequencing used PBMCs, mostly from graft donor cells, obtained 180 days after TCRalphabeta/CD19-depleted stem cell transplant. The CDR3 bases are TGCGCCAGCAGCTTCACAGGGAGACCAACTAATGAAAAACTGTTTTTT. It specifies CASSFTGRPTNEKLFF.